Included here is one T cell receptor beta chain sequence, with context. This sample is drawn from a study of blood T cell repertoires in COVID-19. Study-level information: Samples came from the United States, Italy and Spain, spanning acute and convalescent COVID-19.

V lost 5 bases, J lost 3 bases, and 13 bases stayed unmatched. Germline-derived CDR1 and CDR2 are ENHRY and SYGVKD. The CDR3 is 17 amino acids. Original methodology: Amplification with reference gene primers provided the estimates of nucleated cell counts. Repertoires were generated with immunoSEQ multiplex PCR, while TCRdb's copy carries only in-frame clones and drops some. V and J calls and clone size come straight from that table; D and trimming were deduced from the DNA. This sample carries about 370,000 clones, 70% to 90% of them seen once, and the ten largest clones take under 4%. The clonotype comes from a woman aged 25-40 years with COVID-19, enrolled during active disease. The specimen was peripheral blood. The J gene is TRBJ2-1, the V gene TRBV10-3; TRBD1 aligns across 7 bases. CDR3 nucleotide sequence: TGTGCCATCAGTAGGGTAGGTGGGACAGAGAACTACAATGAGCAGTTCTTC. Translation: CAISRVGGTENYNEQFF.